Sequencing of this T cell receptor (beta chain) was carried out in a study of cytomegalovirus exposure and HLA in healthy donors. Study summary: Unique TCRs numbering some 80 million, obtained from HLA-typed donors, made up an early data release. The study, taken as a whole, reports: Productive status was seen about 87% or about 30% of the time for most TCR beta V segments in an earlier analysis. The study put under 200 TCR beta chains on its list as cytomegalovirus-associated.

CDR1 and CDR2 (germline): SGHNT, YYREEE (reference sequence). The CDR3 sequence is 16 residues long. With V trimmed by 4 bases and J by 5 bases, 13 bases remained unmatched. A note on this clone: As yet, its antigen is unknown.

It was with 60 Vbeta and 13 Jbeta primers that the PCR ran. The data were produced by immunoSEQ multiplex PCR, yet TCRdb's version contains in-frame clones alone and is incomplete. The sample includes 100,000 to 150,000 clones. The source of this sequence is a woman aged 40 to 50 in good health and CMV-seropositive. V and J are TRBV5-4 and TRBJ2-7, with 9 bases aligning to TRBD2. The specimen was PBMCs. For the CDR3, the DNA is TGTGCCAGCAGCCCGGAAGGGACTAGCCCAACTCACGAGCAGTACTTC. It is translated as CASSPEGTSPTHEQYF.